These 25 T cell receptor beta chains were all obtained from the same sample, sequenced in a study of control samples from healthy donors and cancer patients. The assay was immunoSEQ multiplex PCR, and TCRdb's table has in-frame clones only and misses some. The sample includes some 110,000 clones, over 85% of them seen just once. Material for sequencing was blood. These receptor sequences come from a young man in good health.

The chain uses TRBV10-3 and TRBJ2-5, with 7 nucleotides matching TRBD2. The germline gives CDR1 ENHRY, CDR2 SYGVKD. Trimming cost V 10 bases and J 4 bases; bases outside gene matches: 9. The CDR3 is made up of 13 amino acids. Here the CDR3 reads CATEEGRGETQYF. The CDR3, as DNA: TGTGCCACCGAGGAGGGGAGGGGAGAGACCCAGTACTTC.

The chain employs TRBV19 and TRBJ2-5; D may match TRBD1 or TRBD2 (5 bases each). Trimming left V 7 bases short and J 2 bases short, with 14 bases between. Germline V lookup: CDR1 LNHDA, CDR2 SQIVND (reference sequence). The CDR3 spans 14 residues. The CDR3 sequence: CASTPGRTQETQYF. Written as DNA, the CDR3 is TGTGCCAGTACCCCGGGACGGACTCAAGAGACCCAGTACTTC.

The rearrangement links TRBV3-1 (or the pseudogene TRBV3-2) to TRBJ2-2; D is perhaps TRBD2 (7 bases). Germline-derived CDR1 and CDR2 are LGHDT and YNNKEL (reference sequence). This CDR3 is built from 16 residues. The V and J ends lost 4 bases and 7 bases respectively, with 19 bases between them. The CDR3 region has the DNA TGTGCCAGCAGCCCATTAGGGGGGGCGCAGGTCGGGGAGCTGTTTTTT. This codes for CASSPLGGAQVGELFF.

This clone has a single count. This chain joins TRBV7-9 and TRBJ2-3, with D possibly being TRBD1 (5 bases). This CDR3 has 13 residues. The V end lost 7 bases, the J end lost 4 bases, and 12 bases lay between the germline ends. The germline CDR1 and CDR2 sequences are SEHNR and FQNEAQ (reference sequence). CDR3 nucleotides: TGTGCCAGCACCTTGGCAGGGCCAGATACGCAGTATTTT. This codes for CASTLAGPDTQYF.

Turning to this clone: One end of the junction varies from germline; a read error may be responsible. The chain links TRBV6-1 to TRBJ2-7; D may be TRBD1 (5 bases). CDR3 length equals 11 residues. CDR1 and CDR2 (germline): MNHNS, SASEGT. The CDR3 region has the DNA TGTGCCAGCAGTGAATTTCAGGGATCCAACTTC. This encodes CASSEFQGSNF.

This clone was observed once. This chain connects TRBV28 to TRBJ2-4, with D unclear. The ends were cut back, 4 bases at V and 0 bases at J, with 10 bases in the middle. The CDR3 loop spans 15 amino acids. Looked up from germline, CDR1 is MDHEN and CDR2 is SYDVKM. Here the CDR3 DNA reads TGTGCCAGCAGTTCACGTGGGTTAGCCAAAAACATTCAGTACTTC. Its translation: CASSSRGLAKNIQYF.

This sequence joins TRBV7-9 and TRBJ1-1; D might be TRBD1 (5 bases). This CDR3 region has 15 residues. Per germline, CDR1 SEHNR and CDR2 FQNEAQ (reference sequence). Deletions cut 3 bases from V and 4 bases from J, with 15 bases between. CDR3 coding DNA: TGTGCCAGCAGCTTTGAGGGGCCCCGGGGCACTGAAGCTTTCTTT. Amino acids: CASSFEGPRGTEAFF.

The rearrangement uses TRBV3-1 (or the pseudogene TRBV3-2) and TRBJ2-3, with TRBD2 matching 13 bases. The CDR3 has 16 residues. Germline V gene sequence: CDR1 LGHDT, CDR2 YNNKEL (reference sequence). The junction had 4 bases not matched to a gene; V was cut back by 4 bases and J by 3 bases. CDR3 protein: CASSLRLAGGTDTQYF. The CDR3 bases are TGTGCCAGCAGCCTACGACTAGCGGGGGGAACAGATACGCAGTATTTT.

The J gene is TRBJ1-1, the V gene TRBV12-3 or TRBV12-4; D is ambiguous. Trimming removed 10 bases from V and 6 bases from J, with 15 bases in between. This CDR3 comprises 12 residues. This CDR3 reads CATDKGTPEAFF. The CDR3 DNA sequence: TGTGCCACCGACAAGGGAACGCCTGAAGCTTTCTTT.

In DNA, the CDR3 is TGTGCCAGCAGCGACAACTCCCGTGACGGGGTTGGGGCCAACGTCCTGACTTTC. Translated: CASSDNSRDGVGANVLTF. This chain connects TRBV7-9 to TRBJ2-6; a possible D gene is TRBD2 (5 bases). This CDR3 contains 18 residues. Germline values: CDR1 SEHNR, CDR2 FQNEAQ (reference sequence). Between the trimmed V and J ends, which lost 5 bases and 3 bases, there was a span of 20 bases.

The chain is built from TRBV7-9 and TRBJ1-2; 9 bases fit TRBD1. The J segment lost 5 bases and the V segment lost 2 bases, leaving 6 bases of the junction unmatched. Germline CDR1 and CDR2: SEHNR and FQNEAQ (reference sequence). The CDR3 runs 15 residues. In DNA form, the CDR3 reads TGTGCCAGCAGCTTAAATACGGGACAGGGATATGGCTACACCTTC. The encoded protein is CASSLNTGQGYGYTF.

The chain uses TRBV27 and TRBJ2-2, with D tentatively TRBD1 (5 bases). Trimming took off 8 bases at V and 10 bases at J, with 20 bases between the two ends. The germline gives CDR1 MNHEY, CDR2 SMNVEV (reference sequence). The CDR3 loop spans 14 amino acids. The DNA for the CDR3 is TGTGCCAGCCTTGGGGCAGGATTTAGGAAGGAGCTGTTTTTT. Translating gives CASLGAGFRKELFF.

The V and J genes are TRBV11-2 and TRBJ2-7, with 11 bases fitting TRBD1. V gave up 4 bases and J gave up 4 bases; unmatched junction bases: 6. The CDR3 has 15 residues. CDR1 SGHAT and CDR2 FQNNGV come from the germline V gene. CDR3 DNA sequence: TGTGCCAGCAGCTATCAAGGGACAGGGGGATACGAGCAGTACTTC. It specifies CASSYQGTGGYEQYF.

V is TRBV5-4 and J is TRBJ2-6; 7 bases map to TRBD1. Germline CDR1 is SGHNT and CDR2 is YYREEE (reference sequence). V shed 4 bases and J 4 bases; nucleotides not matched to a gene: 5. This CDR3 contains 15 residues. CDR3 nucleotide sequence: TGTGCCAGCAGCAAACAGGGGCCCGGGGCCAACGTCCTGACTTTC. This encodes CASSKQGPGANVLTF.

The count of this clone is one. The DNA for the CDR3 is TGTGCCAGCAGTTGGAGGGGGGCAAATCAGCCCCAGCATTTT. It encodes CASSWRGANQPQHF. V and J are TRBV6-5 and TRBJ1-5; a weak D match, TRBD1 (6 bases). The CDR3 loop spans 14 amino acids. Germline V gene lookup returns CDR1 MNHEY and CDR2 SVGAGI. V dropped 4 bases and J dropped 4 bases, with 11 bases sitting between them.

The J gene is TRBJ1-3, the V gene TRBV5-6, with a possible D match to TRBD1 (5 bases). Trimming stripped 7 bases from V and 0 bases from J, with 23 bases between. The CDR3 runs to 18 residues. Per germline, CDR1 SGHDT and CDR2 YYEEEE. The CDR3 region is CASEPTGPSIGSGNTIYF. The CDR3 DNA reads TGTGCCAGCGAGCCCACAGGTCCATCTATCGGCTCTGGAAACACCATATATTTT.

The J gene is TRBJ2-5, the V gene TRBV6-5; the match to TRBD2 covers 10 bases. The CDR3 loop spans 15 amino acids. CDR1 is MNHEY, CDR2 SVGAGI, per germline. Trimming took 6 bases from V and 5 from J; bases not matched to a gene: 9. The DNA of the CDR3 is TGTGCCAGCAGGGGCACTAGCGGGGAGTGGGAGACCCAGTACTTC. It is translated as CASRGTSGEWETQYF.

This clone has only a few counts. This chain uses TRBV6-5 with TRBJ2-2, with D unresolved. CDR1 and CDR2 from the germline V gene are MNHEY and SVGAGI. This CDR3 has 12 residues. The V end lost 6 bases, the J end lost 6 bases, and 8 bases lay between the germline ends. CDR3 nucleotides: TGTGCCAGCAGCTTTAACCCCGGGGAGCTGTTTTTT. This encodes CASSFNPGELFF.

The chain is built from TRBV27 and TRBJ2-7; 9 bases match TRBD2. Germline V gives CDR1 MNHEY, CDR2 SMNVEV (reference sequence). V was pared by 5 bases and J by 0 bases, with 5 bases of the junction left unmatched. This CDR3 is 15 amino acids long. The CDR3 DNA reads TGTGCCAGCAGTGTTAGCGGGGGTCGCTCCTACGAGCAGTACTTC. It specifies CASSVSGGRSYEQYF.

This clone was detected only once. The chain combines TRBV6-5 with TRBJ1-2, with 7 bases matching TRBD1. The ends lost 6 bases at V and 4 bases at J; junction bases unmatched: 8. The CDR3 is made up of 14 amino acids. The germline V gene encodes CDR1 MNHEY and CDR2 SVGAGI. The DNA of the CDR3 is TGTGCCAGCAGGAAAATCGGGACAGTCTATGGCTACACCTTC. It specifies CASRKIGTVYGYTF.

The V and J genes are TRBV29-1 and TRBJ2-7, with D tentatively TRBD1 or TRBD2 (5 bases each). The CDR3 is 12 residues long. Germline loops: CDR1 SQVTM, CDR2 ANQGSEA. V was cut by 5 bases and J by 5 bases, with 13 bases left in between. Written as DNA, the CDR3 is TGCAGCGTTAAAGGGACGGCTCACGAGCAGTACTTC. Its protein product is CSVKGTAHEQYF.

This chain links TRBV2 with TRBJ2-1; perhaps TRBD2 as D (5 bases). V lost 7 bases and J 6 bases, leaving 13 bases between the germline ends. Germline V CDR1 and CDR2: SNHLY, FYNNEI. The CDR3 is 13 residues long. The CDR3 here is CASTPDFLNEQFF. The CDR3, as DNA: TGTGCCAGCACCCCGGACTTCCTCAATGAGCAGTTCTTC.

The chain's CDR3 is CASSLESGTGANVLTF. For the CDR3, the DNA is TGTGCCAGCAGTTTAGAATCAGGGACCGGGGCCAACGTCCTGACTTTC. This chain uses TRBV28 with TRBJ2-6; D tentatively fits TRBD1 or TRBD2 (5 bases each). This CDR3 is built from 16 residues. Trimming removed 2 bases from V and 4 bases from J, with 12 bases in between. The germline V gene encodes CDR1 MDHEN and CDR2 SYDVKM.

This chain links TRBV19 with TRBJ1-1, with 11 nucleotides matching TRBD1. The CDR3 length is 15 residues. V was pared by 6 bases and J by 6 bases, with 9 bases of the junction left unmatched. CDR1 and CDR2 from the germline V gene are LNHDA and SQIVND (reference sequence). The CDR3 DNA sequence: TGTGCCAGTAGCACGACCGGGACAGGGGGATCTGAAGCTTTCTTT. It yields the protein CASSTTGTGGSEAFF.

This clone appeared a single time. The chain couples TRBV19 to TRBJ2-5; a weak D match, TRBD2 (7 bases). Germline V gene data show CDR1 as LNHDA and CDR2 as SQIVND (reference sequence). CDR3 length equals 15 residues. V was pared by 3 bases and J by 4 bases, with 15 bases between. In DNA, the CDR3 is TGTGCCAGTAGTATTAATCGGGGGGCCGCAGAGACCCAGTACTTC. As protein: CASSINRGAAETQYF.